This entry lists 29 T cell receptor beta chains sequenced from one sample in a study of cytomegalovirus exposure and HLA in healthy donors. PCR employed 60 Vbeta and 13 Jbeta primers. Sequenced by immunoSEQ multiplex PCR; TCRdb stores in-frame clones only, minus some. The repertoire has roughly 190,000 clones, about four fifths of them found once; the top ten carry approximately 4.8%. The sequenced sample was PBMCs. The source is a man aged 30 to 39 in good health and CMV-seropositive.

The chain employs TRBV7-2 and TRBJ1-3; 7 bases align to TRBD1. The germline V gene encodes CDR1 SGHTA and CDR2 FQGNSA. The junction had 14 bases not matched to a gene; V was cut back by 5 bases and J by 4 bases. This CDR3 has 17 amino acids. The CDR3 loop is CASSIGTVSGMGNTIYF. The CDR3 region has the DNA TGTGCCAGCAGCATCGGGACAGTCTCCGGGATGGGAAACACCATATATTTT.

The chain links TRBV29-1 to TRBJ2-7; a possible D gene is TRBD1 (5 bases). This CDR3 has 12 amino acids. The V end was cut by 4 bases, the J end by 6 bases, with 13 bases between. CDR1 SQVTM and CDR2 ANQGSEA come from the germline V gene. DNA of the CDR3: TGCAGCGTTGTTGGCAGGGCGAGCGAGCAGTACTTC. It translates to CSVVGRASEQYF.

Note on this clone: At one end, the junction sequence differs from germline, possibly due to a read error. J is TRBJ2-7 and V is TRBV19; the D is unclear. The germline gives CDR1 LNHDA, CDR2 SQIVND (reference sequence). The CDR3 covers 16 residues. The CDR3 reads CASSIQRRQTVYGQYF. The CDR3 DNA reads TGTGCCAGTAGTATACAGCGCCGGCAGACTGTCTACGGGCAGTACTTC.

The chain uses TRBV28 and TRBJ2-3, with TRBD2 matching 7 bases. The V segment lost 6 bases and the J segment 5 bases; nucleotides outside the gene matches: 20. The CDR3 length is 18 residues. Germline V CDR1 and CDR2: MDHEN, SYDVKM. This chain's CDR3 is CASRARQGGSMAKDTQYF. DNA of the CDR3: TGTGCCAGCAGAGCCCGTCAGGGAGGGAGTATGGCGAAAGATACGCAGTATTTT.

The chain is built from TRBV11-2 and TRBJ2-2, with a tentative D call TRBD2 (5 bases). Germline V gives CDR1 SGHAT, CDR2 FQNNGV. The CDR3 runs to 13 residues. Trimming shortened V by 4 bases and J by 5 bases, and 8 bases separated the two germline ends. The CDR3 spells CASSSRGTGELFF. CDR3 nucleotide sequence: TGTGCCAGCAGCTCCCGGGGTACCGGGGAGCTGTTTTTT.

This chain links TRBV5-1 with TRBJ2-7, with D possibly being TRBD2 (5 bases). The CDR3 sequence is 13 residues long. Germline values: CDR1 SGHRS, CDR2 YFSETQ. Trimming left V 7 bases short and J 0 bases short, with 11 bases between. This CDR3 reads CASGSASSYEQYF. Here the CDR3 DNA reads TGCGCCAGCGGGAGCGCCAGCTCCTACGAGCAGTACTTC.

The V gene is TRBV11-3, the J gene TRBJ2-1, with TRBD1 matching over 9 bases. Unmatched junction bases numbered 5, after V lost 1 base and J lost 4 bases. Germline V gene sequence: CDR1 SGHNT, CDR2 YENEEA. This CDR3 has 16 amino acids. DNA for the CDR3: TGTGCCAGCAGCTTAGGCCGGGGACAGGGATACAATGAGCAGTTCTTC. Translated, it gives CASSLGRGQGYNEQFF. Complete variable domain (other parts from reference TRBV11-3 and TRBJ2-1): EAGVVQSPRYKIIEKKQPVAFWCNPISGHNTLYWYLQNLGQGPELLIRYENEEAVDDSQLPKDRFSAERLKGVDSTLKIQPAELGDSAVYLCASSLGRGQGYNEQFFGPGTRLTVL.

This chain uses TRBV19 with TRBJ1-4; D might be TRBD1 (6 bases). Trimming took 2 bases from V and 7 from J, leaving 14 bases between them. The CDR3 is 15 residues long. Germline lookup yields CDR1 LNHDA and CDR2 SQIVND (reference sequence). For the CDR3, the DNA is TGTGCCAGTAGTATACTGGCAGGGGCGGGTGAAAAACTGTTTTTT. Protein sequence: CASSILAGAGEKLFF. The whole variable domain, filled in from reference TRBV19 and TRBJ1-4, reads DGGITQSPKYLFRKEGQNVTLSCEQNLNHDAMYWYRQDPGQGLRLIYYSQIVNDFQKGDIAEGYSVSREKKESFPLTVTSAQKNPTAFYLCASSILAGAGEKLFFGSGTQLSVL.

The V call is TRBV4-2, the J call TRBJ2-1; 7 nucleotides agree with TRBD2. The germline gives CDR1 LGHNA, CDR2 YNFKEQ. The CDR3 loop spans 15 amino acids. The V gene end was trimmed by 6 bases and the J gene end by 5 bases; junction bases not matched to a gene: 10. The CDR3 DNA follows: TGTGCCAGCAGGAAGCGGGGTCCTGCCGACAATGAGCAGTTCTTC. Translation: CASRKRGPADNEQFF.

The V gene is TRBV2, the J gene TRBJ2-5; TRBD1 agrees at 9 bases. The germline CDR1 and CDR2 sequences are SNHLY and FYNNEI. This CDR3 comprises 16 residues. The V gene end was trimmed by 4 bases and the J gene end by 4 bases; junction bases not matched to a gene: 10. The CDR3 loop reads CASSGDRGSMGETQYF. The CDR3 DNA reads as TGTGCCAGCAGTGGAGACAGGGGGTCGATGGGAGAGACCCAGTACTTC. The entire variable domain, with the rest obtained from reference TRBV2 and TRBJ2-5, is as follows: EPEVTQTPSHQVTQMGQEVILRCVPISNHLYFYWYRQILGQKVEFLVSFYNNEISEKSEIFDDQFSVERPDGSNFTLKIRSTKLEDSAMYFCASSGDRGSMGETQYFGPGTRLLVL.

The rearrangement links TRBV18 to TRBJ1-6; TRBD1 agrees at 7 bases. Germline values: CDR1 KGHSH, CDR2 LQKENI. Trimming took 5 bases from V and 7 from J; bases not matched to a gene: 5. The CDR3 consists of 14 residues. In DNA form, the CDR3 reads TGTGCCAGCTCATCCGGGACAGCCAATTCACCCCTCCACTTT. Its translation is CASSSGTANSPLHF.

The chain employs TRBV6-5 and TRBJ2-3; D is perhaps TRBD2 (7 bases). Per the germline V gene, CDR1 is MNHEY and CDR2 is SVGAGI. The germline V and J ends were trimmed by 0 bases and 6 bases, with 13 bases remaining between them. This CDR3 comprises 15 residues. The CDR3 is CASSYSRGLGDTQYF. CDR3 bases: TGTGCCAGCAGTTACTCGCGGGGGCTAGGGGATACGCAGTATTTT.

The chain carries TRBV28 and TRBJ2-5; possible D gene TRBD2, 6 bases. With 6 bases removed from V and 5 bases from J, the gap between germline ends came to 10 bases. The CDR3 loop spans 12 amino acids. The germline CDR1 and CDR2 sequences are MDHEN and SYDVKM. The CDR3: CASRPAGETQYF. CDR3 nucleotide sequence: TGTGCCAGCAGGCCGGCGGGGGAGACCCAGTACTTC.

The rearrangement uses TRBV4-3 and TRBJ2-1; 11 bases map to TRBD2. Germline-derived CDR1 and CDR2 are LGHNA and YSLEER. J lost 1 base, V lost 0 bases, and 5 bases had no gene match. CDR3 length: 18 residues. In nucleotides, the CDR3 is TGCGCCAGCAGCCAAGATATCTCTAGCGGGGGGTCCTACAATGAGCAGTTCTTC. Encoded protein: CASSQDISSGGSYNEQFF.

J is TRBJ2-2 and V is TRBV6-5, with 12 positions matching TRBD2. Germline CDR1 and CDR2: MNHEY and SVGAGI. The CDR3 contains 15 residues. After removal of 6 bases from V and 5 bases from J, the junction contained 4 bases not matched to a gene. The CDR3 nucleotides read TGTGCCAGCAGACTCACTAGCGGGAGGACCGGGGAGCTGTTTTTT. It is translated as CASRLTSGRTGELFF.

The chain links TRBV7-8 to TRBJ2-3, with 11 nucleotides matching TRBD1. Looked up from germline, CDR1 is SGHVS and CDR2 is FQNEAQ. The CDR3 loop spans 17 amino acids. The V and J ends lost 4 bases and 3 bases, in that order; junction bases with no gene match: 9. CDR3 sequence: CASSYSGTGGRTDTQYF. Written as DNA, the CDR3 is TGTGCCAGCAGCTACTCGGGGACAGGGGGAAGAACAGATACGCAGTATTTT.

The genes are TRBV30 and TRBJ1-6, with 7 bases aligning to TRBD1. V dropped 5 bases and J dropped 11; count of bases not matched to a gene: 6. This CDR3 spans 12 amino acids. The germline gives CDR1 GTSNPN, CDR2 SVGIG (reference sequence). The CDR3 region is CAWGDSVPPLHF. The CDR3 coding sequence is TGTGCCTGGGGGGACAGCGTACCACCCCTCCACTTT.

The genes are TRBV10-3 and TRBJ2-2; 7 bases align to TRBD1. CDR1 ENHRY and CDR2 SYGVKD come from the germline V gene. The CDR3 extends over 14 amino acids. J lost 0 bases, V lost 10 bases, and 5 bases had no gene match. CDR3 nucleotides: TGTGCCACCTCTGACAGGGCGAACACCGGGGAGCTGTTTTTT. It specifies CATSDRANTGELFF.

In DNA, the CDR3 is TGTGCCAGCAGCCCAGGGGGGACTAGCGGGAGTCGCCACGAGCAGTACTTC. Protein: CASSPGGTSGSRHEQYF. The chain employs TRBV7-3 and TRBJ2-5; TRBD2 agrees at 14 bases. The end of the DNA is better explained by TRBJ2-7, so the J call may be wrong. The CDR3 length is 17 residues. CDR1 is SGHTA, CDR2 FQGTGA, per germline.

This clone was seen a few times. This chain links TRBV10-3 with TRBJ2-2, with D maybe TRBD2 (5 bases). The germline V gene has CDR1 ENHRY and CDR2 SYGVKD. This CDR3 is built from 15 residues. The ends were cut back, 4 bases at V and 1 base at J, with 10 bases in the middle. The CDR3 region is CAISGGQLNTGELFF. CDR3 bases: TGTGCCATCAGTGGAGGGCAGTTGAACACCGGGGAGCTGTTTTTT.

The chain joins TRBV27 to TRBJ2-1; no clear D. CDR3 length: 15 amino acids. The V and J ends lost 3 bases and 0 bases respectively, with 9 bases between them. CDR1 MNHEY and CDR2 SMNVEV come from the germline V gene (reference sequence). CDR3 protein: CASSLVQSSYNEQFF. The CDR3 DNA reads as TGTGCCAGCAGTTTGGTACAGAGCTCCTACAATGAGCAGTTCTTC.

The chain uses TRBV7-9 and TRBJ1-1; the D is unclear. The CDR3 length is 16 residues. The germline V and J ends were trimmed by 1 base and 3 bases, with 15 bases remaining between them. Germline V gives CDR1 SEHNR, CDR2 FQNEAQ (reference sequence). The CDR3 DNA follows: TGTGCCAGCAGCTTAGGGACGGGGAAGGCGGACACTGAAGCTTTCTTT. This encodes CASSLGTGKADTEAFF.

This chain links TRBV9 with TRBJ2-7; 7 nucleotides align to TRBD1. Germline V gives CDR1 SGDLS, CDR2 YYNGEE. There are 15 residues in the CDR3. The ends lost 0 bases at V and 4 bases at J; junction bases unmatched: 7. CDR3 DNA: TGTGCCAGCAGCGTAGGGATAGGGGGCACGTACGAGCAGTACTTC. Translated, it gives CASSVGIGGTYEQYF.

V gene TRBV5-4 combines with J gene TRBJ1-2; no clear D. V lost 2 bases, J lost 3 bases, and 8 bases lay in between. The length of the CDR3 is 13 residues. Germline loops: CDR1 SGHNT, CDR2 YYREEE (reference sequence). The CDR3 region is CASSLLQDYGYTF. DNA for the CDR3: TGTGCCAGCAGCTTACTCCAGGACTATGGCTACACCTTC.

This sequence joins TRBV28 and TRBJ2-7, with 7 bases matching TRBD2. This CDR3 is built from 13 residues. Germline loops: CDR1 MDHEN, CDR2 SYDVKM. The J segment lost 5 bases and the V segment lost 6 bases, leaving 7 bases of the junction unmatched. CDR3: CASSGRPLHEQYF. The CDR3 bases are TGTGCCAGCAGCGGGAGGCCCCTCCACGAGCAGTACTTC.

CDR3 sequence reads: CASSLSRTGEVPQHF. CDR3 sequence (DNA): TGTGCCAGCAGCTTATCCAGGACAGGGGAAGTGCCCCAGCATTTT. The V call is TRBV7-2, the J call TRBJ1-5, with 9 positions matching TRBD1. The germline V gene has CDR1 SGHTA and CDR2 FQGNSA. This CDR3 comprises 15 residues. The junction had 8 bases not matched to a gene; V was cut back by 2 bases and J by 9 bases.

This chain links TRBV12-5 with TRBJ1-6; a possible D gene is TRBD1 (5 bases). Trimming removed 3 bases from V and 8 bases from J, with 14 bases in between. Germline CDR1 LGHNT, CDR2 FRNRAP. This CDR3 spans 15 amino acids. In DNA, the CDR3 is TGTGCTAGTGGTTTCGGACACCTTATGGATTCACCCCTCCACTTT. Its protein product is CASGFGHLMDSPLHF.

This chain joins TRBV19 and TRBJ2-6; a possible D gene is TRBD1 (5 bases). This CDR3 has 17 residues. The germline V gene has CDR1 LNHDA and CDR2 SQIVND (reference sequence). The V end lost 0 bases, the J end lost 0 bases, and 9 bases lay between the germline ends. CDR3 sequence: CASSIDLRGSGANVLTF. CDR3 DNA sequence: TGTGCCAGTAGTATAGATCTAAGGGGCTCTGGGGCCAACGTCCTGACTTTC.

The CDR3 DNA reads as TGTGCCACCGAGGCCGGCGGGGAGCTGTTTTTT. It encodes CATEAGGELFF. The V and J genes are TRBV5-4 and TRBJ2-2; D remains ambiguous. Germline-derived CDR1 and CDR2 are SGHNT and YYREEE (reference sequence). Trimming shortened V by 9 bases and J by 7 bases, and 10 bases separated the two germline ends. This CDR3 comprises 11 residues.